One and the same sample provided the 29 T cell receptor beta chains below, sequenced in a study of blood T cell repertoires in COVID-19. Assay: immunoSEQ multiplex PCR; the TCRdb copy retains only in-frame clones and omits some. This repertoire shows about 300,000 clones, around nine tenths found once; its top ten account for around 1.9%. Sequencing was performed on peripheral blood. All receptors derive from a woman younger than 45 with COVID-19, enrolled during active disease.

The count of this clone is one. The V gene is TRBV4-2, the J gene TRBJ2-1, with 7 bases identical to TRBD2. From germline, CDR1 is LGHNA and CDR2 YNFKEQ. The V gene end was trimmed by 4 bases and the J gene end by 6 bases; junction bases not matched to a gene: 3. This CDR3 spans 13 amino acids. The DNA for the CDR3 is TGTGCCAGCAGCCCAGTAGCGGGCAATGAGCAGTTCTTC. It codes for CASSPVAGNEQFF.

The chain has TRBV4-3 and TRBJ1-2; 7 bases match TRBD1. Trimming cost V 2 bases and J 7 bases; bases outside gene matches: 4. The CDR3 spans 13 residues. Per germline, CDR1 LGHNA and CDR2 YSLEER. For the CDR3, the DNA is TGCGCCAGCAGCCAAAACAGGGGTGGTGGCTACACCTTC. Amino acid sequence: CASSQNRGGGYTF.

For the CDR3, the DNA is TGTGCCTGGAGTCCTGGCTTCAATCAGCCCCAGCATTTT. It codes for CAWSPGFNQPQHF. The chain couples TRBV30 to TRBJ1-5; D ambiguous. V shed 2 bases and J shed 3 bases, with 8 bases lying between them. This CDR3 is built from 13 residues. Germline V gene sequence: CDR1 GTSNPN, CDR2 SVGIG (reference sequence).

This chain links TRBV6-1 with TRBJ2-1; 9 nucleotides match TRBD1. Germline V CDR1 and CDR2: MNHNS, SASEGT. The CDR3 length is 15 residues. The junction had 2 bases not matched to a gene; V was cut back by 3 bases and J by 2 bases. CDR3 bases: TGTGCCAGCAGTGACCGGGACAGGGCCTACAATGAGCAGTTCTTC. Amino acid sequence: CASSDRDRAYNEQFF.

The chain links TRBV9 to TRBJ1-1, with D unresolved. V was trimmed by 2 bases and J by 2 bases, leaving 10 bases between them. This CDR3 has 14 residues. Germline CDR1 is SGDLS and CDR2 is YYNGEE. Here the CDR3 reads CASSVVQTNTEAFF. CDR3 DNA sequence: TGTGCCAGCAGCGTTGTACAGACCAACACTGAAGCTTTCTTT.

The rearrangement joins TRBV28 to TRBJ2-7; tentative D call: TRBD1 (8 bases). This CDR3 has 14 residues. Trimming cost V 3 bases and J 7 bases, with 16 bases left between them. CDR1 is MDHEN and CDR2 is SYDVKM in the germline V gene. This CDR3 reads CASSLAQGGKEQYV. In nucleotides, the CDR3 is TGTGCCAGCAGTTTGGCACAGGGGGGGAAGGAGCAGTACGTC.

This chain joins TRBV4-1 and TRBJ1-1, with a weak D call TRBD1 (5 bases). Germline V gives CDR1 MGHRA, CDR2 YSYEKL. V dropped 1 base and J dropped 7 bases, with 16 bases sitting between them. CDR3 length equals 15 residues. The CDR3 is CASSQGAQGTIEAFF. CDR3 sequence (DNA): TGCGCCAGCAGCCAAGGGGCTCAGGGTACGATTGAAGCTTTCTTT.

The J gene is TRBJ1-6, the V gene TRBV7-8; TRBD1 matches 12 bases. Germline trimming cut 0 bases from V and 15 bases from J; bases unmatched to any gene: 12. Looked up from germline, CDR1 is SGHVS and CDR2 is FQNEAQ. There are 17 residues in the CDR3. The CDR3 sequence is CASSLASGDRGRLILHF. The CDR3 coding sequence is TGTGCCAGCAGCTTAGCGTCCGGGGACAGGGGGCGTCTTATCCTCCACTTT.

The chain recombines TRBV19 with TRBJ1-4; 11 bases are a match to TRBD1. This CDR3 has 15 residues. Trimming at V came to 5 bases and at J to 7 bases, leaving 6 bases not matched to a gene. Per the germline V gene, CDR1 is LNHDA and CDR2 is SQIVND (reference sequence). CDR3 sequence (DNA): TGTGCCAGTAGTCCCCGGACAGGGGGCAGTGAAAAACTGTTTTTT. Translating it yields CASSPRTGGSEKLFF.

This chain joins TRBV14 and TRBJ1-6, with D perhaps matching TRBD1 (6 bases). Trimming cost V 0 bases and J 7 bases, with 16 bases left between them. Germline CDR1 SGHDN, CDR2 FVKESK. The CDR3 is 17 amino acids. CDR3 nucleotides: TGTGCCAGCAGCCAAGACCAAAACAGGGCTCGCAATTCACCCCTCCACTTT. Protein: CASSQDQNRARNSPLHF.

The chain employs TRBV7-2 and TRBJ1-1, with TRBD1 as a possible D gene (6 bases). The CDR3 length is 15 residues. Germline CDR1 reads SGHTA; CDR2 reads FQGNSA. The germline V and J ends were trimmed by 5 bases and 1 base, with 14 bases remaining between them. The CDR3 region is CASSAHRAGNTEAFF. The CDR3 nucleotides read TGTGCCAGCAGCGCACACAGGGCGGGGAACACTGAAGCTTTCTTT.

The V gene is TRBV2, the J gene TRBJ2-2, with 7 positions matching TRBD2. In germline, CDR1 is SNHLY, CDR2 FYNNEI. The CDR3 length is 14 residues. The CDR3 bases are TGTGCAGGAGCTGGGGGGGAGAACACCGGGGAGCTGTTTTTT. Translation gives CAGAGGENTGELFF.

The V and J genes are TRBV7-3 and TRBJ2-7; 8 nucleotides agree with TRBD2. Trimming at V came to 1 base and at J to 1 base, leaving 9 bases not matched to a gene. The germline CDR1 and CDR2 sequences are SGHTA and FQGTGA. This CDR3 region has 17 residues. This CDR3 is CASSLRFWRGVSYEQYF. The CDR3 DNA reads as TGTGCCAGCAGCTTAAGGTTTTGGCGGGGGGTATCCTACGAGCAGTACTTC.

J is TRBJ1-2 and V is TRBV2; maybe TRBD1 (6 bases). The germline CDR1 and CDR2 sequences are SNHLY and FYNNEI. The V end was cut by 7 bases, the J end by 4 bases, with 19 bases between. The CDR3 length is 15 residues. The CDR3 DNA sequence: TGTGCCAGCATAGATGGGGGGGCGCGGGTCTATGGCTACACCTTC. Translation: CASIDGGARVYGYTF.

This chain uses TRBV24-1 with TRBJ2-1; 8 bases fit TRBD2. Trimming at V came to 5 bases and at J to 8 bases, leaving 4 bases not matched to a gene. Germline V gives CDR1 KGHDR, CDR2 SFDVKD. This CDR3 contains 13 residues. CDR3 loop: CATSARGGDEQFF. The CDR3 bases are TGTGCCACCAGTGCCCGGGGGGGGGATGAGCAGTTCTTC.

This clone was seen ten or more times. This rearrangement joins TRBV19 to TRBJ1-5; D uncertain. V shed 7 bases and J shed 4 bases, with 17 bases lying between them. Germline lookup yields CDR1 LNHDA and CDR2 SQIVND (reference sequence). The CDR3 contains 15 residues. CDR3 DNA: TGTGCCAGTACCCCGACGGGAAAAGGTAATCAGCCCCAGCATTTT. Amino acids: CASTPTGKGNQPQHF.

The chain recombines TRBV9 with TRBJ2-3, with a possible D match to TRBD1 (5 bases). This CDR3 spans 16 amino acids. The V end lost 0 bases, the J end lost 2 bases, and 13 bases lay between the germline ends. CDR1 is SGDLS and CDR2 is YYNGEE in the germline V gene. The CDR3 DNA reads TGTGCCAGCAGCGTAGACAGTCTGGGGCACACAGATACGCAGTATTTT. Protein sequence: CASSVDSLGHTDTQYF. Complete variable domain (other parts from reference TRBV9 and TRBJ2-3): DSGVTQTPKHLITATGQRVTLRCSPRSGDLSVYWYQQSLDQGLQFLIQYYNGEERAKGNILERFSAQQFPDLHSELNLSSLELGDSALYFCASSVDSLGHTDTQYFGPGTRLTVL.

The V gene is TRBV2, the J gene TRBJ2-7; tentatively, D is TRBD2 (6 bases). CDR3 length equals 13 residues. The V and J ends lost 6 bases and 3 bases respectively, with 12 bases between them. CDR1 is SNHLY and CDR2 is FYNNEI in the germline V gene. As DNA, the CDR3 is TGTGCCAGCAGGGGGACTCGCCTCTACGAGCAGTACTTC. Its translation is CASRGTRLYEQYF.

The DNA of the CDR3 is TGTGCCAGCAGCGTAACCTACACAGATACGCAGTATTTT. Its translation is CASSVTYTDTQYF. The chain carries TRBV9 and TRBJ2-3; D not resolved. Germline lookup yields CDR1 SGDLS and CDR2 YYNGEE. Trimming removed 1 base at V and 2 bases at J, with 5 bases between. This CDR3 has 13 residues. The full variable domain, in which reference TRBV9 and TRBJ2-3 provide the parts outside the CDR3, is DSGVTQTPKHLITATGQRVTLRCSPRSGDLSVYWYQQSLDQGLQFLIQYYNGEERAKGNILERFSAQQFPDLHSELNLSSLELGDSALYFCASSVTYTDTQYFGPGTRLTVL.

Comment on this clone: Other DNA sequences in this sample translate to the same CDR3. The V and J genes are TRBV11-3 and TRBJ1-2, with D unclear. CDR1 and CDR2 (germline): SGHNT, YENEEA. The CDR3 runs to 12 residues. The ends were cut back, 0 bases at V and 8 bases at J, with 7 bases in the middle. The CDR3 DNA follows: TGTGCCAGCAGCTTAGAATCCTACGGCTACACCTTC. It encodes CASSLESYGYTF.

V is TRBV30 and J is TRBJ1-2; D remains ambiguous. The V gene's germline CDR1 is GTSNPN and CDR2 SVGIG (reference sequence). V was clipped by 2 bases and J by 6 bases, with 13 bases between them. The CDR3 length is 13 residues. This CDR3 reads CAWSFSGKDGYTF. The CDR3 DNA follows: TGTGCCTGGAGTTTTAGCGGTAAAGATGGCTACACCTTC. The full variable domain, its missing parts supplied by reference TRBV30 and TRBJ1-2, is SQTIHQWPATLVQPVGSPLSLECTVEGTSNPNLYWYRQAAGRGLQLLFYSVGIGQISSEVPQNLSASRPQDRQFILSSKKLLLSDSGFYLCAWSFSGKDGYTFGSGTRLTVV.

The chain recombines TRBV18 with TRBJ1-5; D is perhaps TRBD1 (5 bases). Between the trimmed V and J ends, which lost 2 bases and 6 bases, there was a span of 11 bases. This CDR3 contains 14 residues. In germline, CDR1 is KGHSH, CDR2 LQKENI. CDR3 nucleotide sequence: TGTGCCAGCTCACCATCCAGGGAGGTTCAGCCCCAGCATTTT. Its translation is CASSPSREVQPQHF.

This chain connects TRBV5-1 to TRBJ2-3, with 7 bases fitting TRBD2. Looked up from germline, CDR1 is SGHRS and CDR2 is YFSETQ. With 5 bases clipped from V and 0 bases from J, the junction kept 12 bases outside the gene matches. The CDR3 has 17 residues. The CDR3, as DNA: TGCGCCAGCAGTCTTGGAAGGTGGCGGGGGAGCACAGATACGCAGTATTTT. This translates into CASSLGRWRGSTDTQYF. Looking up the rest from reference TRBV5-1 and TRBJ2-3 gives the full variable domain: KAGVTQTPRYLIKTRGQQVTLSCSPISGHRSVSWYQQTPGQGLQFLFEYFSETQRNKGNFPGRFSGRQFSNSRSEMNVSTLELGDSALYLCASSLGRWRGSTDTQYFGPGTRLTVL.

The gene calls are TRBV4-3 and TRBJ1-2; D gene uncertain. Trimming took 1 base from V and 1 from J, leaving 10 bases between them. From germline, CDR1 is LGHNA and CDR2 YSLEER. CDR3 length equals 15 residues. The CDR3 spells CASSQGWALNYGYTF. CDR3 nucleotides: TGCGCCAGCAGCCAAGGGTGGGCCCTTAACTATGGCTACACCTTC.

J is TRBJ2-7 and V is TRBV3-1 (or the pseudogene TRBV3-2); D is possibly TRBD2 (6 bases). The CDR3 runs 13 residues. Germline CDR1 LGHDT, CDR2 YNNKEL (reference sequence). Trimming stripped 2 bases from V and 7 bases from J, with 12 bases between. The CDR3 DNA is TGTGCCAGCAGCCAAAAGGCGGGGCTAGAGCAGTACTTC. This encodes CASSQKAGLEQYF.

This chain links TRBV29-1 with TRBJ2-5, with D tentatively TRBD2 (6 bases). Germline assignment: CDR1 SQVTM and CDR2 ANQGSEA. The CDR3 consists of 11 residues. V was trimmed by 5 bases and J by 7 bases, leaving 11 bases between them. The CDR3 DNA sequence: TGCAGCGTTACGGGGGTTGGGACCCAGTACTTC. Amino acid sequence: CSVTGVGTQYF.

CDR3 coding DNA: TGTGCCAGCACCCTCGGGAGCTATAATTCACCCCTCCACTTT. Its translation is CASTLGSYNSPLHF. V is TRBV27 and J is TRBJ1-6; D uncertain. CDR1 and CDR2 from the germline V gene are MNHEY and SMNVEV (reference sequence). The CDR3 length is 14 residues. The V end was cut by 7 bases, the J end by 3 bases, with 10 bases between.

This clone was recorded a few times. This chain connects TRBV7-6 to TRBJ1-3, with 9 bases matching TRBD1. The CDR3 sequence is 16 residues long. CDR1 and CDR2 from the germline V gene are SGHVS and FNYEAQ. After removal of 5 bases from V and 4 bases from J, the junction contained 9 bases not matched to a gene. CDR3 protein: CASSPIYRGRGNTIYF. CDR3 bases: TGTGCCAGCAGCCCTATTTACAGGGGGCGAGGAAACACCATATATTTT.

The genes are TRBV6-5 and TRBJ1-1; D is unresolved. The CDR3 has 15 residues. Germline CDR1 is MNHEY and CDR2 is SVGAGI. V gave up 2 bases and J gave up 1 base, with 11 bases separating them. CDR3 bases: TGTGCCAGCAGTTACGGCTCCCGGGGGAACACTGAAGCTTTCTTT. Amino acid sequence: CASSYGSRGNTEAFF.